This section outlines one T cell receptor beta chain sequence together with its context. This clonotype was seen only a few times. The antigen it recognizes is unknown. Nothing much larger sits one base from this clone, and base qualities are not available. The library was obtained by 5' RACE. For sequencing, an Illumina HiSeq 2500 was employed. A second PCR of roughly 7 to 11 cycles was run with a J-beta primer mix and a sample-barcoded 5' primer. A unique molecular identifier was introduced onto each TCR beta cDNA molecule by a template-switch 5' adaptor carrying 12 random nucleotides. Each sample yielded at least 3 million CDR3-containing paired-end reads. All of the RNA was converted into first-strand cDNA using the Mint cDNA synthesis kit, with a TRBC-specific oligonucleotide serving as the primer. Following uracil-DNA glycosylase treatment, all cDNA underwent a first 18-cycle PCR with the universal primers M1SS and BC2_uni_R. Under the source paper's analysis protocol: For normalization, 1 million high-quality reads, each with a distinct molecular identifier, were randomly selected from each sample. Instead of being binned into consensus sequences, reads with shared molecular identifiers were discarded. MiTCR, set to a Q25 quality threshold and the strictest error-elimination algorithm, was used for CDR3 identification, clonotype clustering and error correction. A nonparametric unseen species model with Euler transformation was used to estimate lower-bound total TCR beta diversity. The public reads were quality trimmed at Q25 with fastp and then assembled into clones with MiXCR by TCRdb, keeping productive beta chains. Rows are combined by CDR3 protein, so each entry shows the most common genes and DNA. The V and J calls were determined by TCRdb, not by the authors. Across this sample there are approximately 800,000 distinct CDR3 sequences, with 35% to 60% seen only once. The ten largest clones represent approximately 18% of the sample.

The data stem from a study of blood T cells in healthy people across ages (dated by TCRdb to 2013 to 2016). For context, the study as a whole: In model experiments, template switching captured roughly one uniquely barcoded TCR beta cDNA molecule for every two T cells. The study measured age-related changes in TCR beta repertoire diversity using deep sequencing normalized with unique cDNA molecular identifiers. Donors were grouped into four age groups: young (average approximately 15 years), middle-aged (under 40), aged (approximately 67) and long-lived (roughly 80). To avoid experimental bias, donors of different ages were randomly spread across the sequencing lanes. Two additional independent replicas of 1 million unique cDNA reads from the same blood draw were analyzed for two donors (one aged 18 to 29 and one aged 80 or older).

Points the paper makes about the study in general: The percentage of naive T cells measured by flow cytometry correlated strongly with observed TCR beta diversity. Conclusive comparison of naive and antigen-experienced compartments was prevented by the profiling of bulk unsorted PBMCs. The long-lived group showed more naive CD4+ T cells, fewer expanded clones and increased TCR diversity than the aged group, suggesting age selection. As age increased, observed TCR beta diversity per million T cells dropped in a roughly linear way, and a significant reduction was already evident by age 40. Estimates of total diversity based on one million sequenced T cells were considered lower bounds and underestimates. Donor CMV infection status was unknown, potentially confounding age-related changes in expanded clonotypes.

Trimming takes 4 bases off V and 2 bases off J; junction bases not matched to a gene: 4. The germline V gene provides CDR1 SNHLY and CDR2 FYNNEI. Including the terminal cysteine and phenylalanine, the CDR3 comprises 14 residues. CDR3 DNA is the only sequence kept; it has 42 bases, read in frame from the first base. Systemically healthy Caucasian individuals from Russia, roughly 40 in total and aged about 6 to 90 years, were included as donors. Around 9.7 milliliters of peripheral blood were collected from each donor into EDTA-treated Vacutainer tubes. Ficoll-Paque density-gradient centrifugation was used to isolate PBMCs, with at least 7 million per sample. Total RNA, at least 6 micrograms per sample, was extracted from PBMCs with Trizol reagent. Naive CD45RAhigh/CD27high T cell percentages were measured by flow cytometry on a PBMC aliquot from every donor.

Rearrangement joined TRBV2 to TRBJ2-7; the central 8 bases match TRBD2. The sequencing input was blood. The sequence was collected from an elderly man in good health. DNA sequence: TGTGCCAGCAGTGGCGGGGGGAGCCCCTACGAGCAGTACTTC. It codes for CASSGGGSPYEQYF. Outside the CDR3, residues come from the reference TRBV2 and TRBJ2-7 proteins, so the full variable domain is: EPEVTQTPSHQVTQMGQEVILRCVPISNHLYFYWYRQILGQKVEFLVSFYNNEISEKSEIFDDQFSVERPDGSNFTLKIRSTKLEDSAMYFCASSGGGSPYEQYFGPGTRLTVT.